This T cell receptor beta chain was sequenced in a study of cytomegalovirus exposure and HLA in healthy donors. Study at large: Earlier findings included some 100 million unique TCR beta sequences obtained from 150 million to 200 million T cells.

This clone was detected a few times. Its target is not known. Researchers ran the PCR with 60 Vbeta and 13 Jbeta primers. In the authors' methods: Roughly 11 million of the roughly 80 million unique TCR beta chains counted in a later analysis were shared. The table came from immunoSEQ multiplex PCR; TCRdb's copy has only in-frame clones and leaves some out. V, J and clone size were drawn from that table, and D and trimming were deduced from the DNA. This sample has 50,000 to 70,000 clones, with under 80% found just once. V lost 5 bases and J lost 9; bases outside the gene matches: 8. The CDR3 extends over 15 amino acids. The V gene's germline CDR1 is MDHEN and CDR2 SYDVKM. Study conclusions and caveats: Earlier findings revealed that most TCR beta V segments proved productive either about 87% or about 30% of the time.

This chain connects TRBV28 to TRBJ1-6; 9 bases line up with TRBD1. Sequences were obtained from PBMCs. This sequence originates from a young man in good health and CMV-seropositive. CDR3: CASSAPGQGISPLHF. The CDR3 DNA reads TGTGCCAGCAGTGCCCCGGGACAGGGTATTTCACCCCTCCACTTT.